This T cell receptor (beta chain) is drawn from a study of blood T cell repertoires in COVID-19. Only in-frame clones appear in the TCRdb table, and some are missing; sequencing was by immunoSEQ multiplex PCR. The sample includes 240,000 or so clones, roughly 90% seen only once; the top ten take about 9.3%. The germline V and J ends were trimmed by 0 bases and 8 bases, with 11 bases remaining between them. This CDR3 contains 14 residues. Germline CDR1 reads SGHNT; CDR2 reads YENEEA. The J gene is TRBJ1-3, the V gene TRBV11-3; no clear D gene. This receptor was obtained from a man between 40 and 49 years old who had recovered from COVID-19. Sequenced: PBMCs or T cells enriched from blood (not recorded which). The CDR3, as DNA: TGTGCCAGCAGCTTAGATATTCCGGGAGACACCATATATTTT. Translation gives CASSLDIPGDTIYF.